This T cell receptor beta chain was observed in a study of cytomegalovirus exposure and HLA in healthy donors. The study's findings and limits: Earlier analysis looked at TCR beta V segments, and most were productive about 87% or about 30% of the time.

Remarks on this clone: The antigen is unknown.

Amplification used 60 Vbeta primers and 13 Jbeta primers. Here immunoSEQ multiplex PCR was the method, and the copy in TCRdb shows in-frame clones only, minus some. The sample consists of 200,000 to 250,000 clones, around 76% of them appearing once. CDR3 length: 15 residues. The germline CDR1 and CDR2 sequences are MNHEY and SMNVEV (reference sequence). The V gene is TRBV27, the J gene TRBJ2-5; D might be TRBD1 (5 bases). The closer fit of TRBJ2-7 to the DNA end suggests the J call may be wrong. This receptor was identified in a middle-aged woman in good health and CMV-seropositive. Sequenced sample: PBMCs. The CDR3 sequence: CASSFTGIGSYEQYF. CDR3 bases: TGTGCCAGCAGTTTTACAGGTATTGGGTCCTACGAGCAGTACTTC.